This T cell receptor beta chain was profiled in a study of radiation and T cells in renal cell carcinoma. Time point denoted: blood 4 weeks post-SBRT, at nephrectomy. The sample's treatment: 15 Gy SBRT to primary tumor, nephrectomy 4 weeks later. Blood was sampled at baseline, 2 weeks and 4 weeks after SBRT. Clear cell pathology was present in this patient's renal cell carcinoma. Findings and caveats of the study: Pretreatment tumor biopsies were lacking, so baseline clonotypes are unknown.

V lost 5 bases, J lost 8 bases, and 14 bases stayed unmatched. The CDR3 sequence is 16 residues long. Germline assignment: CDR1 MNHEY and CDR2 SMNVEV (reference sequence). In the case of this clone: Its specificity is not known.

Libraries were prepared by immunoSEQ multiplex PCR; TCRdb keeps only in-frame clonotypes and omits some of them. The sample lists 30,000 to 40,000 clones; 81% were seen once. The origin of this receptor is a man between 60 and 70 years old with renal cell carcinoma. This chain joins TRBV27 and TRBJ2-1; 8 bases agree with TRBD2. The specimen comprised blood, sampled from a patient whose treatment included radiotherapy and nephrectomy. This chain's CDR3 is CASSNILAEAFHEQFF. The CDR3 DNA sequence: TGTGCCAGCAGTAATATACTAGCGGAGGCATTCCATGAGCAGTTCTTC.